The source of this T cell receptor beta chain is a study of cytomegalovirus exposure and HLA in healthy donors. The germline V gene has CDR1 MDHEN and CDR2 SYDVKM. V was clipped by 4 bases and J by 2 bases; unmatched bases: 8. This CDR3 contains 16 residues. Points from the study as a whole: Roughly uniform sequencing depth across donors was assumed, possibly incorrectly. Relative to equally common others, HLA-associated TCR beta chains showed greater clonal expansion in a later analysis. A cluster of highly shared sequence variants was likely a sequencing artifact.

Unrecorded immune exposures were likely, despite nominal health at sampling. On this clone: What it binds is not known.

13 Jbeta primers and 60 Vbeta primers were used for the PCR. Assay used: immunoSEQ multiplex PCR; TCRdb lists only in-frame clones, some missing. The sample carries roughly 160,000 clones, 87% recorded once. V and J are TRBV28 and TRBJ2-1; 7 nucleotides line up with TRBD1. The sequence was obtained from a woman aged 25 to 45 in good health and CMV-seronegative. The sequencing input was PBMCs. CDR3 in amino acids: CASSSNRDRTYNEQFF. CDR3 nucleotides: TGTGCCAGCAGTTCAAACCGGGACAGAACCTACAATGAGCAGTTCTTC.